Each of the 6 T cell receptor beta chains below was sequenced from the same sample in a study of T cells after yellow fever vaccination. TCRdb re-analysed the 5' RACE reads in MiXCR, keeping a single row per CDR3 protein. This table holds fewer than 350,000 distinct CDR3 sequences, around 3.9% found once. The sample was PBMCs, taken on the day of the yellow fever booster vaccination. The receptors shown here come from a man between 18 and 35 years old who received the YFV17D yellow fever vaccine.

The gene calls are TRBV10-3 and TRBJ1-1, with D unresolved. Looked up from germline, CDR1 is ENHRY and CDR2 is SYGVKD. The CDR3 sequence is 14 residues long. Trimming took 0 bases from V and 1 from J, leaving 6 bases between them. The CDR3 sequence is CAISESKGNTEAFF. In DNA, the CDR3 is TGTGCCATCAGTGAGTCGAAGGGGAACACTGAAGCTTTCTTT.

The table lists this clonotype with a few counts. The chain carries TRBV27 and TRBJ1-5, with D uncertain. From germline, CDR1 is MNHEY and CDR2 SMNVEV (reference sequence). The V end lost 6 bases, the J end lost 0 bases, and 9 bases lay between the germline ends. The CDR3 sequence is 14 residues long. DNA of the CDR3: TGTGCCAGCAGCCTAATAGCTAGCAATCAGCCCCAGCATTTT. Amino acids: CASSLIASNQPQHF.

This clonotype was detected many times. The chain couples TRBV5-1 to TRBJ2-3; D is ambiguous. This CDR3 spans 15 amino acids. The V gene's germline CDR1 is SGHRS and CDR2 YFSETQ. Trimming took off 4 bases at V and 3 bases at J, with 15 bases between the two ends. The CDR3 spells CASSLGVLSTDTQYF. The CDR3 coding sequence is TGCGCCAGCAGCCTGGGCGTCTTATCGACAGATACGCAGTATTTT.

V usage is TRBV30 and J usage is TRBJ1-1, with a possible D match to TRBD1 (5 bases). CDR3 length: 13 residues. Trimming removed 4 bases from V and 4 bases from J, with 13 bases in between. In germline, CDR1 is GTSNPN, CDR2 SVGIG (reference sequence). The CDR3 bases are TGTGCCTGGAAAACAACGGGGGGCACTGAAGCTTTCTTT. It is translated as CAWKTTGGTEAFF.

This clonotype occurred many times. The V and J genes are TRBV20-1 and TRBJ1-5; D gene unclear. V lost 1 base to trimming and J lost 1 base, with 8 bases between them. The CDR3 is 14 amino acids. CDR1 is DFQATT and CDR2 is SNEGSKA in the germline V gene (reference sequence). The CDR3 sequence: CSARGRVSNQPQHF. In DNA, the CDR3 is TGCAGTGCTAGAGGGCGGGTCAGCAATCAGCCCCAGCATTTT.

In this sample, this clonotype turned up many times. The chain carries TRBV21-1 and TRBJ2-7; the table gives TRBD1 as D, unverified against the DNA. TRBV21-1 is flagged as a pseudogene. The CDR3 runs 15 residues. This chain's CDR3 is CASSFGTGKFYEQYV. Here the CDR3 DNA reads TGTGCCAGCAGCTTCGGGACAGGGAAGTTCTACGAGCAGTACGTC.